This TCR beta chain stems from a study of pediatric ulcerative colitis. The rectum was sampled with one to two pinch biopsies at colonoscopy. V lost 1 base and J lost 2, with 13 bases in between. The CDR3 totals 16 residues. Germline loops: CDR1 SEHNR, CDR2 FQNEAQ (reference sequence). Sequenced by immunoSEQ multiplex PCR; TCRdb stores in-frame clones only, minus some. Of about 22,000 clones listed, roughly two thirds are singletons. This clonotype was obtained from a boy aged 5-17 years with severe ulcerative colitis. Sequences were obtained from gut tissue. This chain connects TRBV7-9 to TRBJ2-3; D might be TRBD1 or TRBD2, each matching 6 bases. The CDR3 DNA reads TGTGCCAGCAGCTTAGGGAGGGGACACCCCACAGATACGCAGTATTTT. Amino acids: CASSLGRGHPTDTQYF. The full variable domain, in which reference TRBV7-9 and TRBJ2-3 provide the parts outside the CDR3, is DTGVSQNPRHKITKRGQNVTFRCDPISEHNRLYWYRQTLGQGPEFLTYFQNEAQLEKSRLLSDRFSAERPKGSFSTLEIQRTEQGDSAMYLCASSLGRGHPTDTQYFGPGTRLTVL.